This T cell receptor beta chain was recorded in a study of T cells in Graves' hyperthyroidism and ophthalmopathy. Only a few counts were recorded for this clonotype. Its specificity is not known. Notes on the study in general: Clonotypes that were expanded in thyroid above 0.001 mostly appeared in blood too.

Diagnoses were made from clinical symptoms, serum measures (thyroxine and TRAb), thyroid ultrasound and orbital computed tomography. Amplification of TCR beta CDR3 regions was performed using RNA transcripts as template. First-round RT-PCR of the TCR CDR3 relied on the HTBI primer set. TCRdb re-derived calls from the multiplex PCR reads in MiXCR, one entry per CDR3 protein. In the table there are 550,000 to 600,000 distinct CDR3 sequences, 13% to 15% of which are singletons. V lost 5 bases, J lost 3 bases, and 13 bases stayed unmatched. CDR1 and CDR2 (germline): SGHVS, FNYEAQ. This CDR3 has 17 residues.

This receptor was taken from a woman between 18 and 29 years old with Graves' ophthalmopathy. The sample comprised blood. The chain links TRBV7-6 to TRBJ1-3, with 7 bases fitting TRBD1. In DNA, the CDR3 is TGTGCCAGCAGCCACAGTCCGACAGGGAGAGGTGGAAACACCATATATTTT. Its translation: CASSHSPTGRGGNTIYF.